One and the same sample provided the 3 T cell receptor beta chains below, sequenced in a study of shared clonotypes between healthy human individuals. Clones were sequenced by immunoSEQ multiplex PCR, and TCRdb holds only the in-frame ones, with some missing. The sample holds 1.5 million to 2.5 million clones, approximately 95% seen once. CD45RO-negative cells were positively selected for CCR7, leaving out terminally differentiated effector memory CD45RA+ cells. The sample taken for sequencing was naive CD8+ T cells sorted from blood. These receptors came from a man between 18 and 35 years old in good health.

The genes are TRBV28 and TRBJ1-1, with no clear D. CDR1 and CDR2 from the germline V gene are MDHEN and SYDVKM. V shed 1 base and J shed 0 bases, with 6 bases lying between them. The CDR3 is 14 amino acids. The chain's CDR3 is CASSLLAVNTEAFF. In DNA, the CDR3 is TGTGCCAGCAGTTTATTGGCAGTGAACACTGAAGCTTTCTTT.

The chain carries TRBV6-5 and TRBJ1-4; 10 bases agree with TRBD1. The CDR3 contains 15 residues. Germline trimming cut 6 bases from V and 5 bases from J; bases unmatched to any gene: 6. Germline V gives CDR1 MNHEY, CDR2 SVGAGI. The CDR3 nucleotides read TGTGCCAGCAGCCCCGACAGGGGGCTGAATGAAAAACTGTTTTTT. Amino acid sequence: CASSPDRGLNEKLFF.

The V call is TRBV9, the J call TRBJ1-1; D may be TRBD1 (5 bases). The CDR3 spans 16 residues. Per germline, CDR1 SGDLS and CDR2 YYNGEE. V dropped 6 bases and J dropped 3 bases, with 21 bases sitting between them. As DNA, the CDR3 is TGTGCCAGCAACAGATATGTAGGGTCGGGGGACACTGAAGCTTTCTTT. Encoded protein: CASNRYVGSGDTEAFF.